The source of this T cell receptor beta chain is a study of T-cell reconstitution after alpha-beta-depleted transplantation in children. The study, taken as a whole, reports: Certain patients had high TCRbeta diversity at day 60, and it came from recipient T cells and thymic progenitors that survived. Reportedly, alpha-beta T cells present about two months post-transplant originated from several hundred expanded clones of graft origin.

In this sample, this clonotype turned up many times. The antigen remains undetermined. Germline loops: CDR1 MNHEY, CDR2 SVGEGT. V was shortened by 6 bases and J by 6 bases, with 15 bases between the two germline ends. The CDR3 runs to 14 residues. Preparation of the TCRbeta library was carried out with unique molecular identifiers. Via MiXCR, TCRdb re-called the PCR reads, giving one row per CDR3 protein. Of fewer than 350,000 distinct CDR3 sequences listed, approximately 10% are singletons. The sequences come from peripheral blood, collected 180 days after TCRalphabeta/CD19-depleted stem cell transplant. The chain couples TRBV6-2 or TRBV6-3 to TRBJ1-5, with D perhaps matching TRBD1 (5 bases). The clonotype originates from a male patient between 2 and 15 years old who had a stem cell transplant for chronic granulomatous disease, so the T cells may come from the graft donor. DNA for the CDR3: TGTGCCAGCAGGACATCCGGGACGGGTCAGCCCCAGCATTTT. Residues: CASRTSGTGQPQHF.